A single sample is the source of the 15 T cell receptor beta chains below, sequenced in a study of tumor-infiltrating lymphocytes in primary liver carcinoma. Co-extracted RNA and DNA came from about 19-30 mg of unsorted bulk tissue. A constant-region primer served to make TCR beta cDNA from about 500 ng total RNA. Each TCR beta library was derived from three nested multiplex PCR rounds that employed slightly modified ARM-PCR. PCR rounds one and two used TRBV1-TRBV30 forward primers with a C-beta reverse primer for 9 to 10 cycles each. Each CDR3 protein gets one entry after TCRdb re-called the multiplex PCR reads with MiXCR. This table holds 40,000 to 60,000 distinct CDR3 sequences, about two thirds found once. Sequences were obtained from liver tumor tissue from sampling region 5. The sample's subset: tumor region T5, tumor centre. Receptor source: a man aged 35 to 55 with primary liver carcinoma and hepatitis B virus infection.

The table lists this clonotype with many counts. The chain links TRBV12-3 or TRBV12-4 to TRBJ2-5; D not resolved. V lost 7 bases and J 5 bases, leaving 14 bases between the germline ends. This CDR3 has 13 amino acids. CDR3 sequence (DNA): TGTGCCAGCACCCCCGGCCATGTGGAGACCCAGTACTTC. Encoded protein: CASTPGHVETQYF.

On this clonotype: The junction departs from germline at one end; a sequencing error may be responsible. The rearrangement links TRBV29-1 to TRBJ1-4; a weak D match, TRBD1 (6 bases). The germline V gene encodes CDR1 SQVTM and CDR2 ANQGSEA. The CDR3 is 13 amino acids. The CDR3 DNA is TGCAGCGTTGAACAGGGGAAGGGTGAAAAATTGTTTTTT. Translated: CSVEQGKGEKLFF.

Turning to this clonotype: The CDR3 does not close with the conserved phenylalanine or tryptophan, likely indicating a read error. The chain has TRBV6-1 and TRBJ2-3; the D gene is possibly TRBD2 (6 bases). V was cut by 9 bases and J by 5 bases, with 15 bases left in between. Germline V gives CDR1 MNHNS, CDR2 SASEGT. The CDR3 is 13 residues long. The CDR3 spells CASSLGGIDTQYS. In DNA form, the CDR3 reads TGTGCCAGTAGCCTCGGGGGTATAGATACGCAGTATTCT.

Of note for this clonotype: Germline is not matched at one junction end, which may reflect a read error. The chain combines TRBV20-1 with TRBJ2-4; 7 positions agree with TRBD1. Germline V lookup: CDR1 DFQATT, CDR2 SNEGSKA (reference sequence). This CDR3 comprises 13 residues. In DNA, the CDR3 is TGCAGTGCTAGTGACAGGGCCAAAAACACTCAGTACTTC. As protein: CSASDRAKNTQYF.

The V gene is TRBV11-2, the J gene TRBJ2-2; D might be TRBD2 (6 bases). Between the trimmed V and J ends, which lost 5 bases and 3 bases, there was a span of 13 bases. Germline CDR1 is SGHAT and CDR2 is FQNNGV. The CDR3 has 15 amino acids. The CDR3 DNA is TGTGCCAGCAGCACACCGGGAGCGTACACCGGGGAGCTGTTTTTT. The encoded protein is CASSTPGAYTGELFF.

With regard to this clonotype: Germline and junction disagree at one end, which may indicate a read error. The chain combines TRBV6-5 with TRBJ2-7; weak D call: TRBD1 (6 bases). The germline CDR1 and CDR2 sequences are MNHEY and SVGAGI. The CDR3 consists of 13 residues. The CDR3 DNA sequence: TGTGCCAGCAGTCACAGTGGGGGCTTCGAGCAGTATTTC. Residues: CASSHSGGFEQYF.

V is TRBV11-2 and J is TRBJ2-7, with a possible D match to TRBD2 (6 bases). V gave up 5 bases and J gave up 9 bases, with 23 bases separating them. Germline CDR1 and CDR2: SGHAT and FQNNGV. The length of the CDR3 is 15 residues. The DNA for the CDR3 is TGTGCCAGCAGCCTCGGCGGGACTCTACACTATGGGCAGTACTTC. Translating it yields CASSLGGTLHYGQYF.

Comments on this clonotype: A junction boundary mismatches the germline segment, possibly from a read error. This rearrangement joins TRBV12-3 or TRBV12-4 to TRBJ2-1, with TRBD1 identical over 7 bases. The CDR3 runs to 16 residues. CDR3 in amino acids: CVSSLWSLDRTNEQFF. The CDR3 bases are TGTGTCAGCAGTCTCTGGAGCCTGGACAGGACCAATGAGCAGTTCTTC.

As concerns this clonotype: Just one base apart from a much larger clone, this may be a read error. The chain is built from TRBV28 and TRBJ2-1; 13 bases line up with TRBD2. CDR3 length: 22 amino acids. V lost 5 bases, J lost 7 bases, and 26 bases stayed unmatched. CDR1 is MDHEN, CDR2 SYDVKM, per germline. CDR3 sequence reads: CASSPGTSGIYLPGIPPNEQFF. The DNA of the CDR3 is TGTGCCAGCAGTCCAGGGACTAGCGGGATATACCTACCCGGCATACCCCCGAATGAGCAGTTCTTC.

A word on this clonotype: A read error is possible here, since a much larger clone lies one base away. The V call is TRBV28, the J call TRBJ2-7; perhaps TRBD2 as D (6 bases). Per the germline V gene, CDR1 is MDHEN and CDR2 is SYDVKM. The CDR3 has 15 amino acids. V was pared by 8 bases and J by 0 bases, with 17 bases between. As DNA, the CDR3 is TGTGCCAGCTGCCCGGGGGACGGGCGCTCCTACGAGCAGTACTTC. As protein: CASCPGDGRSYEQYF.

This clonotype was picked up many times. The rearrangement links TRBV5-5 to TRBJ2-7; possibly TRBD2 for D (5 bases). The CDR3 is 14 residues long. Per the germline V gene, CDR1 is SGHKS and CDR2 is YYEKEE (reference sequence). Deletions cut 0 bases from V and 0 bases from J, with 7 bases between. CDR3 sequence reads: CASSLDGDSYEQYF. The DNA for the CDR3 is TGTGCCAGCAGCTTGGACGGGGACTCCTACGAGCAGTACTTC.

In the case of this clonotype: This may be a read error, as it is one base from a much larger clone. Since the CDR3 does not end with the conserved phenylalanine or tryptophan, this likely comes from a read error. The CDR3 DNA sequence: TGTGCCAGCAGTTCGGTTGACGGTTCGAGACCATCGCAGTACTCC. Amino acids: CASSSVDGSRPSQYS. The gene calls are TRBV28 and TRBJ2-7, with unresolved D. CDR1 and CDR2 (germline): MDHEN, SYDVKM. V was clipped by 4 bases and J by 9 bases, with 22 bases between them. The CDR3 contains 15 residues.

Remarks on this clonotype: Mismatch with germline at one junction end may stem from a read error. The chain has TRBV10-3 and TRBJ2-2; TRBD2 is a possible D gene (5 bases). Per germline, CDR1 ENHRY and CDR2 SYGVKD. The CDR3 loop spans 15 amino acids. The CDR3 here is CAISVWTANIGELFF. Written as DNA, the CDR3 is TGTGCCATCAGTGTGTGGACTGCGAACATCGGGGAGCTGTTTTTT.

The sample holds many counts of this clonotype. The chain joins TRBV12-5 to TRBJ2-3; 8 bases agree with TRBD2. The CDR3 has 15 residues. The germline V gene has CDR1 LGHNT and CDR2 FRNRAP. The trim removed 6 bases at V and 1 base at J, leaving 6 bases unmatched. CDR3 in DNA: TGTGCTAGTGGCCTCGGGGGGGGCGGCACAGATACGCAGTATTTT. This gives the protein CASGLGGGGTDTQYF.

In its sample, this clonotype is medium-sized. The chain uses TRBV11-1 and TRBJ2-2; D might be TRBD2 (5 bases). The ends were cut back, 1 base at V and 6 bases at J, with 6 bases in the middle. The germline V gene has CDR1 SGHAT and CDR2 FQDESV (reference sequence). This CDR3 contains 13 residues. CDR3 nucleotide sequence: TGTGCCAGCAGCTTAGGACTATCCGGGGAGCTGTTTTTT. Residues: CASSLGLSGELFF.